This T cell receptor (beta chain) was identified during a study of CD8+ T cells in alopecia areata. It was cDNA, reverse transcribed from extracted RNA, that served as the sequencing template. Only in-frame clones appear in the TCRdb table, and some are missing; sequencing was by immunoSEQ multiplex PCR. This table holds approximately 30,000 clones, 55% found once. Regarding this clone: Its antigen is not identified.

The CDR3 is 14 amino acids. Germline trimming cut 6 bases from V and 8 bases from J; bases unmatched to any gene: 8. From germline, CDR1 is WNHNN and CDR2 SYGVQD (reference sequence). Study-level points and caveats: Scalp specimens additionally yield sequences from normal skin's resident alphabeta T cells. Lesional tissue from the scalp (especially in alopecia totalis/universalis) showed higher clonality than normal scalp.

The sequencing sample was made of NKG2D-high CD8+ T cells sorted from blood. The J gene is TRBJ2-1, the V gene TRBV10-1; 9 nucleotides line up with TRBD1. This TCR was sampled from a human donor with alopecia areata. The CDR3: CASRGDRELDEQFF. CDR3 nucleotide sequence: TGCGCCAGCAGAGGGGACAGGGAATTGGATGAGCAGTTCTTC.